These T cell receptor beta chains were read from a single sample in a study of response to subunit inactivated influenza vaccine. MiXCR, applied by TCRdb to the RT-PCR reads, yields one record per CDR3 protein. The table includes hundreds of thousands of distinct CDR3 sequences, about 10% detected once. This sample also appeared in a second study, on T cells expressing NK-cell markers.

Sequenced material: PBMCs from blood, taken on the day of vaccination. The receptors were gathered from a man aged 45 to 65 who received an inactivated influenza vaccine. The CDR3 runs from the conserved cysteine through the conserved F or W. The D gene is left open where the match is weak. Clone size is shown for a subset of rows, as once, few, many or a class of expanded clone.

clone size,CDR3 length,D gene,V gene,J gene,CDR3 protein
few,14,-,TRBV29-1,TRBJ2-1,CSVGPVDIYNEQFF
many,13,TRBD1,TRBV14,TRBJ1-1,CASSPPGQGEAFF
-,16,-,TRBV7-9,TRBJ2-2,CASSYGRGRNTGELFF
-,13,TRBD1,TRBV5-1,TRBJ2-7,CASKGQSSYEQYF
-,16,TRBD2,TRBV5-1,TRBJ2-1,CASSFVPSGGIYEQFF
-,15,-,TRBV5-5,TRBJ2-7,CASSNLAGTTYEQYF
-,13,-,TRBV29-1,TRBJ1-3,CSVMQGTGNTIYF
few,18,TRBD2,TRBV4-2,TRBJ2-5,CASSQGTSGGPVRETQYF
many,13,TRBD2,TRBV29-1,TRBJ2-5,CSGALSGDGTQYF
-,15,-,TRBV12-3/TRBV12-4,TRBJ2-7,CASSLMVIGSYEQYF
-,13,-,TRBV10-3,TRBJ2-7,CAISVGLSYEQYF
few,12,-,TRBV12-3/TRBV12-4,TRBJ2-1,CASRYFYNEQFF
-,18,-,TRBV7-9,TRBJ2-5,CASSLGTSRSGYKETQYF
-,15,TRBD2,TRBV5-1,TRBJ2-3,CASSLSASGADTQYF
-,14,TRBD1,TRBV18,TRBJ2-7,CASSPQGALVEQYF
-,14,TRBD1,TRBV29-1,TRBJ2-7,CSVTTGDSTYEQYF
-,15,-,TRBV14,TRBJ1-3,CASSQRPNSGNTIYF
-,14,-,TRBV27,TRBJ2-2,CASRVGADTGELFF
once,13,-,TRBV20-1,TRBJ1-1,CSAPGPRNTEAFF
many,17,-,TRBV28,TRBJ1-5,CASSLRFWGIGNQPQHF
few,13,-,TRBV6-1,TRBJ2-7,CASSPPSGHEQYF
-,15,-,TRBV7-9,TRBJ2-7,CASSTQMGYGNEQYF
few,13,-,TRBV6-1,TRBJ2-3,CASSPFSGDTQYF
-,13,TRBD2,TRBV6-2/TRBV6-3,TRBJ2-1,CASSSGGAHEQFF
few,14,-,TRBV6-2/TRBV6-3,TRBJ2-7,CASRLTSSSYEQYF
few,13,-,TRBV28,TRBJ2-2,CASMGHNTGELFF
few,15,TRBD1,TRBV5-6,TRBJ2-1,CASSFRDRGRYEQFF
-,15,TRBD2,TRBV2,TRBJ2-7,CASSRLLAGAYEQYF
-,16,TRBD2,TRBV7-6,TRBJ2-3,CASSLAATSGTDTQYF
-,16,-,TRBV5-1,TRBJ2-5,CASSLGVAALEETQYF
few,15,TRBD1,TRBV27,TRBJ2-7,CASSLATGSSYEQYF
many,14,-,TRBV6-2/TRBV6-3,TRBJ1-5,CASSYGLEDQPQHF
many,11,TRBD1,TRBV27,TRBJ2-7,CASTTTGELYF
few,14,TRBD2,TRBV7-2,TRBJ2-2,CAGRLAGDTGELFF
-,13,-,TRBV7-9,TRBJ1-5,CASSQGPGQPQHF
-,14,-,TRBV7-2,TRBJ1-6,CASSQTGNNSPLHF
-,15,-,TRBV5-1,TRBJ2-3,CASSLAPGDTDTQYF
few,12,-,TRBV5-5,TRBJ2-3,CASSLAGATWYF
few,13,TRBD2,TRBV20-1,TRBJ2-7,CSAYGGLDYEQYF
-,13,-,TRBV11-2,TRBJ2-2,CASRGPSTGELFF
-,15,-,TRBV29-1,TRBJ2-1,CSAEGIPPSDSEQFF
-,13,-,TRBV4-3,TRBJ1-1,CASSQSETTEAFF